This T cell receptor (beta chain) was documented in a study of T-cell reconstitution after alpha-beta-depleted transplantation in children. Unique molecular identifiers were used in preparing the TCRbeta library. A single record per CDR3 protein comes from TCRdb applying MiXCR to the PCR reads. The sample has roughly 500,000 distinct CDR3 sequences; around 13% are singletons. In its sample, this clonotype was seen a few times. This specimen consisted of PBMCs from the stem cell graft donor, obtained from the stem cell graft. This sequence was found in a human donor who donated a stem cell graft to a child with combined immunodeficiency.

CDR3 nucleotide sequence: TGTGCCAGCACCGAATCCAGGAGTTCCTACAATGAGCAGTTCTTC. Residues: CASTESRSSYNEQFF. V is TRBV27 and J is TRBJ2-1; no definite D call. CDR3 length equals 15 residues. Germline CDR1 is MNHEY and CDR2 is SMNVEV (reference sequence). Trimming took 7 bases from V and 1 from J, leaving 14 bases between them.